Included here is one T cell receptor beta chain sequence, with context. Measured with immunoSEQ multiplex PCR; TCRdb has only the in-frame clones, and not every one. Among roughly 110,000 clones, roughly 86% were seen once, and the ten largest hold under 5%. The record originates from a study of blood T cell repertoires in COVID-19. The CDR3 consists of 12 residues. Germline CDR1 LNHNV, CDR2 YYDKDF (reference sequence). V was cut by 0 bases and J by 7 bases, with 7 bases left in between. Source material: peripheral blood. This TCR came from a middle-aged man with acute or convalescent COVID-19. The V and J genes are TRBV15 and TRBJ2-7; D is unclear. The CDR3 sequence is CATSRDTREQYF. The CDR3 region has the DNA TGTGCCACCAGCAGAGATACCCGGGAGCAGTACTTC.